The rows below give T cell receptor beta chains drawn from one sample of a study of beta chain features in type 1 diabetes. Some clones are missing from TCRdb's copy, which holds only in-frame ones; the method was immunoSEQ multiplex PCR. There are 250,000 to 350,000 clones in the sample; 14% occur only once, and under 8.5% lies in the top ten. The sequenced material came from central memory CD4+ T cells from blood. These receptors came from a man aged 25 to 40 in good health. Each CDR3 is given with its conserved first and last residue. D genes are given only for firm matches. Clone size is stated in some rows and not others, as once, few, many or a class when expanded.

cdr3_nt: TGCGCCAGCAGCCCCGGACACGGGCGGTATGAGACCCAGTACTTC
cdr3_aa: CASSPGHGRYETQYF
clone_size: -
v_call: TRBV4-3
j_call: TRBJ2-5
d_call: -

cdr3_nt: TGCGCCAGCAGCCAACAGGTAGATAGCAATCAGCCCCAGCATTTT
cdr3_aa: CASSQQVDSNQPQHF
clone_size: many
v_call: TRBV4-1
j_call: TRBJ1-5
d_call: -

cdr3_nt: TGTGCCAGCAAGTTGGAGAGCAATTCACCCCTCCACTTT
cdr3_aa: CASKLESNSPLHF
clone_size: -
v_call: TRBV6-6
j_call: TRBJ1-6
d_call: -

cdr3_nt: TGTGCCAGCAGCTTAGCTCCGGAGACCCAGTACTTC
cdr3_aa: CASSLAPETQYF
clone_size: few
v_call: TRBV7-2
j_call: TRBJ2-5
d_call: -

cdr3_nt: TGTGCCAGCAGTGAATCGTGGGACACTGAAGCTTTCTTT
cdr3_aa: CASSESWDTEAFF
clone_size: -
v_call: TRBV6-5
j_call: TRBJ1-1
d_call: -

cdr3_nt: TGCGCCAGCAGCCCACAGGGACACCGGGGGGAAAAACTGTTTTTT
cdr3_aa: CASSPQGHRGEKLFF
clone_size: -
v_call: TRBV4-1
j_call: TRBJ1-4
d_call: -

cdr3_nt: TGTGCCAGTAGTATAAAAGGTCCTCCGGGTGGCTACACCTTC
cdr3_aa: CASSIKGPPGGYTF
clone_size: -
v_call: TRBV19
j_call: TRBJ1-2
d_call: -

cdr3_nt: TGTGCCAGCAGCTTAACGGGACTAGCGTCCCAAGAGACCCAGTACTTC
cdr3_aa: CASSLTGLASQETQYF
clone_size: few
v_call: TRBV7-6
j_call: TRBJ2-5
d_call: TRBD2

cdr3_nt: TGTGCCAGTAGCCAGAATGGACAGCTTAGTAGCGGCTACACCTTC
cdr3_aa: CASSQNGQLSSGYTF
clone_size: -
v_call: TRBV19
j_call: TRBJ1-2
d_call: -

cdr3_nt: TGTGCCAGCAGCGGCGGGACCACCTCACCCCTCCACTTT
cdr3_aa: CASSGGTTSPLHF
clone_size: -
v_call: TRBV6-6
j_call: TRBJ1-6
d_call: -

cdr3_nt: TGTGCCAGCAGCCGGACAGGAATAGAGGTTAACGAGCAGTACTTC
cdr3_aa: CASSRTGIEVNEQYF
clone_size: -
v_call: TRBV5-4
j_call: TRBJ2-7
d_call: TRBD1

cdr3_nt: TGTGCCAGCAGCTTACAACTAGCGGAATCCACAGATACGCAGTATTTT
cdr3_aa: CASSLQLAESTDTQYF
clone_size: -
v_call: TRBV7-9
j_call: TRBJ2-3
d_call: TRBD2

cdr3_nt: TGTGCCAGCAGCTTAGGGGGACAGGGGTTTTACGAGCAGTACTTC
cdr3_aa: CASSLGGQGFYEQYF
clone_size: -
v_call: TRBV7-2
j_call: TRBJ2-7
d_call: TRBD1

cdr3_nt: TGTGCCAGCAGGAGAGGGGACCGGTCGAACACTGAAGCTTTCTTT
cdr3_aa: CASRRGDRSNTEAFF
clone_size: few
v_call: TRBV6-1
j_call: TRBJ1-1
d_call: -

cdr3_nt: TGTGCCAGCAGCTACGCGGGACGGGGAGAACATATCTACGAGCAGTACTTC
cdr3_aa: CASSYAGRGEHIYEQYF
clone_size: few
v_call: TRBV5-6
j_call: TRBJ2-7
d_call: -

cdr3_nt: TGTGCCAGCAGCCGGCAGACCACCGGGGAGCTGTTCTTT
cdr3_aa: CASSRQTTGELFF
clone_size: -
v_call: TRBV14
j_call: TRBJ2-2
d_call: -

cdr3_nt: TGTGCCAGCAGGGAGGGGAGTCCGAAAGCTTTCTTT
cdr3_aa: CASREGSPKAFF
clone_size: -
v_call: TRBV7-2
j_call: TRBJ1-1
d_call: -

cdr3_nt: TGTGCCGGTACTATACAGGGGGCTAAATACGAGCAGTACTTC
cdr3_aa: CAGTIQGAKYEQYF
clone_size: few
v_call: TRBV5-4
j_call: TRBJ2-7
d_call: TRBD1